This passage covers 20 T cell receptor beta chains from one sample sequenced in a study of T cell repertoires in cytomegalovirus infection. In TCRdb, the reads were re-called with MiXCR into one record per CDR3 protein. The profile shows some 940,000 distinct CDR3 sequences, roughly 31% of them singletons. Their target antigens are unknown. This sample comprised cultured CD8+ T cells from PBMCs, obtained from culture after CMV antigen stimulation. These receptors all stem from a human donor in good health (CMV status not recorded). Some clones in this sample may be carry-over from other donors' samples.

The chain is built from TRBV5-6 and TRBJ2-5; D may be TRBD2 (5 bases). V was clipped by 3 bases and J by 1 base, with 7 bases between them. The CDR3 is 13 residues long. Germline CDR1 SGHDT, CDR2 YYEEEE. The DNA of the CDR3 is TGTGCCAGCAGCTGGGAGCGCCAAGAGACCCAGTACTTC. This gives the protein CASSWERQETQYF.

This chain joins TRBV6-2 or TRBV6-3 and TRBJ2-1; 9 positions agree with TRBD1. The CDR3 runs 17 residues. After removal of 2 bases from V and 0 bases from J, the junction contained 5 bases not matched to a gene. Germline V lookup: CDR1 MNHEY, CDR2 SVGEGT. The CDR3 coding sequence is TGTGCCAGCAGTTACGGGGACAGGGTAGTCTCCTACAATGAGCAGTTCTTC. This gives the protein CASSYGDRVVSYNEQFF.

This clonotype was seen ten or more times. The chain has TRBV5-6 and TRBJ2-3; TRBD2 might be the D (6 bases). The CDR3 has 14 amino acids. V lost 4 bases and J lost 4, with 13 bases in between. The germline V gene has CDR1 SGHDT and CDR2 YYEEEE. The chain's CDR3 is CASSQLAMADTQYF. CDR3 bases: TGTGCCAGCAGCCAACTAGCTATGGCAGATACGCAGTATTTT.

In its sample, this clonotype was seen a few times. The V and J genes are TRBV7-9 and TRBJ2-7; D gene ambiguous. The ends were cut back, 5 bases at V and 7 bases at J, with 15 bases in the middle. The CDR3 covers 13 residues. CDR1 is SEHNR, CDR2 FQNEAQ, per germline (reference sequence). The CDR3 DNA reads TGTGCCAGCAGCCCTCCCTCTAATCGGGAGCAGTACGTC. Translating gives CASSPPSNREQYV.

The table lists this clonotype with a few counts. The genes are TRBV7-9 and TRBJ2-3; D unresolved. The CDR3 spans 14 residues. Trimming cost V 7 bases and J 0 bases, with 11 bases left between them. Germline CDR1 is SEHNR and CDR2 is FQNEAQ (reference sequence). The CDR3 loop is CASTYPWSTDTQYF. Written as DNA, the CDR3 is TGTGCCAGCACCTATCCGTGGAGCACAGATACGCAGTATTTT.

The rearrangement joins TRBV20-1 to TRBJ1-3; unclear D gene. Germline V gene data show CDR1 as DFQATT and CDR2 as SNEGSKA (reference sequence). CDR3 length: 14 amino acids. The V gene lost 0 bases and the J gene lost 3 bases, with 9 bases spanning the gap. Here the CDR3 reads CSARDLDRGNTIYF. CDR3 nucleotide sequence: TGCAGTGCTAGAGATCTCGACCGTGGAAACACCATATATTTT.

This clonotype was found a few times. The chain couples TRBV2 to TRBJ2-2, with a weak D call TRBD2 (5 bases). The CDR3 has 13 residues. Germline V gene sequence: CDR1 SNHLY, CDR2 FYNNEI. Trimming pared 2 bases from V and 6 bases from J, leaving 7 bases between. The CDR3 DNA sequence: TGTGCCAGCAGTGAACTGAGGGCCGGGGAGCTGTTTTTT. Its translation is CASSELRAGELFF.

In this sample, this clonotype turned up a few times. The chain uses TRBV27 and TRBJ1-2; D unresolved. The CDR3 has 14 amino acids. The germline CDR1 and CDR2 sequences are MNHEY and SMNVEV (reference sequence). The V and J ends lost 0 bases and 6 bases respectively, with 11 bases between them. Here the CDR3 reads CASSLSRQVDGYTF. The CDR3, as DNA: TGTGCCAGCAGTTTATCCCGGCAGGTGGATGGCTACACCTTC.

Points on this clonotype: Relative to the germline gene, one junction end is altered; a read error may explain this. The rearrangement joins TRBV6-5 to TRBJ2-1, with unresolved D. Germline V lookup: CDR1 MNHEY, CDR2 SVGAGI. The CDR3 loop spans 16 amino acids. The CDR3 sequence: CAGSYSRYLSYNEQFF. CDR3 nucleotide sequence: TGTGCCGGCAGTTACTCGCGGTACTTATCCTACAATGAGCAGTTCTTC.

This clonotype was seen only a few times. This chain connects TRBV4-1 to TRBJ1-5, with 11 bases fitting TRBD1. Germline assignment: CDR1 MGHRA and CDR2 YSYEKL. The CDR3 has 17 amino acids. With 3 bases clipped from V and 5 bases from J, the junction kept 9 bases outside the gene matches. CDR3 amino acids: CASSHKIGQGADQPQHF. The CDR3 DNA is TGCGCCAGCAGCCATAAGATTGGACAGGGGGCAGATCAGCCCCAGCATTTT.

This clonotype has just a few counts. The V gene is TRBV11-3, the J gene TRBJ2-1; D may be TRBD1 (5 bases). The V gene's germline CDR1 is SGHNT and CDR2 YENEEA. V lost 0 bases to trimming and J lost 7 bases, with 13 bases between them. The CDR3 is 15 amino acids. CDR3 sequence reads: CASSLDSGRVNEQFF. The CDR3 DNA reads TGTGCCAGCAGCTTAGATTCCGGCAGGGTGAATGAGCAGTTCTTC. Variable domain in full (rest from reference TRBV11-3 and TRBJ2-1): EAGVVQSPRYKIIEKKQPVAFWCNPISGHNTLYWYLQNLGQGPELLIRYENEEAVDDSQLPKDRFSAERLKGVDSTLKIQPAELGDSAVYLCASSLDSGRVNEQFFGPGTRLTVL.

The chain uses TRBV9 and TRBJ2-2; the D is unclear. CDR3 length equals 14 residues. From germline, CDR1 is SGDLS and CDR2 YYNGEE. V dropped 0 bases and J dropped 4 bases, with 7 bases sitting between them. CDR3 amino acids: CASSVVSGTGELFF. CDR3 DNA: TGTGCCAGCAGCGTAGTTTCTGGCACCGGGGAGCTGTTTTTT.

This chain connects TRBV9 to TRBJ2-3; 10 nucleotides line up with TRBD2. Losses at the gene ends were 0 bases for V and 1 base for J; bases not matched to a gene: 5. The CDR3 runs 17 residues. CDR1 and CDR2 from the germline V gene are SGDLS and YYNGEE. DNA for the CDR3: TGTGCCAGCAGCGTAGAAGTTAGCGGGGGGCGCACAGATACGCAGTATTTT. Encoded protein: CASSVEVSGGRTDTQYF.

This sequence joins TRBV5-4 and TRBJ2-7; weak D call: TRBD1 (6 bases). Trimming removed 4 bases from V and 2 bases from J, with 13 bases in between. Germline CDR1 is SGHNT and CDR2 is YYREEE (reference sequence). This CDR3 has 14 amino acids. The CDR3 coding sequence is TGTGCCAGCAGCCCAGGGGAGCCAACCTACGAGCAGTACTTC. Residues: CASSPGEPTYEQYF.

The chain's CDR3 is CASSRSGGLSEQYV. CDR3 sequence (DNA): TGTGCCAGCAGTCGTAGCGGGGGGTTAAGCGAGCAGTACGTC. The chain couples TRBV6-1 to TRBJ2-7; 10 nucleotides match TRBD2. Trimming cost V 5 bases and J 6 bases; bases outside gene matches: 7. The CDR3 length is 14 residues. In germline, CDR1 is MNHNS, CDR2 SASEGT.

The chain joins TRBV7-9 to TRBJ2-7, with a possible D match to TRBD1 (6 bases). Germline CDR1 is SEHNR and CDR2 is FQNEAQ (reference sequence). V shed 5 bases and J shed 0 bases, with 17 bases lying between them. The CDR3 length is 16 residues. CDR3 region: CASSGEFQGHSYEQYF. DNA of the CDR3: TGTGCCAGCAGCGGTGAGTTCCAGGGGCACTCCTACGAGCAGTACTTC.

This clonotype was observed a handful of times. The chain has TRBV19 and TRBJ2-1, with TRBD2 matching 8 bases. Trimming removed 3 bases from V and 0 bases from J; junction bases left unmatched: 4. The CDR3 consists of 16 residues. Germline V gene sequence: CDR1 LNHDA, CDR2 SQIVND (reference sequence). CDR3 region: CASSMGGGISYNEQFF. The CDR3, as DNA: TGTGCCAGTAGTATGGGCGGGGGGATCTCCTACAATGAGCAGTTCTTC.

There are a few counts of this clonotype. This chain connects TRBV6-1 to TRBJ1-1; D gene ambiguous. Germline V lookup: CDR1 MNHNS, CDR2 SASEGT. With 6 bases removed from V and 3 bases from J, the gap between germline ends came to 8 bases. The CDR3 runs to 12 residues. The CDR3, as DNA: TGTGCCAGCAGAATGGGATACACTGAAGCTTTCTTT. Its protein product is CASRMGYTEAFF.

This clonotype came up many times. This CDR3 reads CASGPLGLAGDTGELFF. The CDR3 DNA reads TGTGCCAGCGGACCACTCGGACTAGCGGGGGACACCGGGGAGCTGTTTTTT. The V and J genes are TRBV6-2 or TRBV6-3 and TRBJ2-2, with 13 bases that match TRBD2. Trimming cost V 8 bases and J 3 bases; bases outside gene matches: 9. Per germline, CDR1 MNHEY and CDR2 SVGEGT. CDR3 size: 17 residues.

This rearrangement joins TRBV27 to TRBJ1-4, with TRBD1 as a possible D gene (5 bases). With 3 bases removed from V and 11 bases from J, the gap between germline ends came to 10 bases. Germline V gene lookup returns CDR1 MNHEY and CDR2 SMNVEV (reference sequence). This CDR3 has 12 residues. The CDR3 DNA sequence: TGTGCCAGCAGTTTCGGGCAGGGTAAACTGTTTTTT. Translated: CASSFGQGKLFF.